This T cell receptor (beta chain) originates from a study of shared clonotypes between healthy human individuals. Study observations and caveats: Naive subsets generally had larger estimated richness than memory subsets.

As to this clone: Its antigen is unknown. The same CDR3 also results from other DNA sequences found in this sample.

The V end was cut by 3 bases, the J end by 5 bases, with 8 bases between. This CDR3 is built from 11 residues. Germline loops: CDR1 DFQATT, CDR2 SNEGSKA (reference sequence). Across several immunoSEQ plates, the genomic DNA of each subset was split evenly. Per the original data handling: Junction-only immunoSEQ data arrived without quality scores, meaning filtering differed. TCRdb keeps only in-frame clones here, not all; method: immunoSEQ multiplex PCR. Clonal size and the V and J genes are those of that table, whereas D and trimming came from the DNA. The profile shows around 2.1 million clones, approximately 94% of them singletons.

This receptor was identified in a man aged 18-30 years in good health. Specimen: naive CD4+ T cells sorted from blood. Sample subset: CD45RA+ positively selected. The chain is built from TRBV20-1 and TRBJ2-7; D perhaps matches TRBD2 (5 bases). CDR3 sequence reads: CSASDGDEQYF. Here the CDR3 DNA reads TGCAGTGCTAGCGACGGGGACGAGCAGTACTTC.